One T cell receptor beta chain is described in this entry. The sample is drawn from a study of blood T cells in healthy people across ages. The authors ran a second PCR of 7 to 11 cycles using a sample-barcoded 5' primer and a J-beta primer mix. TCRdb passed the 5' RACE reads through MiXCR, listing each CDR3 protein once. The sample has just under 750,000 distinct CDR3 sequences, 20% to 25% seen once; the top ten hold around 22%. The CDR3 is 16 residues long. The V gene lost 0 bases and the J gene lost 1 base, with 15 bases spanning the gap. In germline, CDR1 is DFQATT, CDR2 SNEGSKA (reference sequence).

This TCR came from a man between 65 and 85 years old in good health. Sequencing was done on a sample of blood. The gene calls are TRBV20-1 and TRBJ1-2; perhaps TRBD1 as D (6 bases). CDR3 sequence reads: CSARDRRGNSNYGYTF. Written as DNA, the CDR3 is TGCAGTGCTAGAGATCGAAGGGGGAACAGTAACTATGGCTACACCTTC.